This T cell receptor beta chain emerged from a study of cytomegalovirus exposure and HLA in healthy donors. Findings and limits, study-wide: Investigators reported some 150 TCR beta chains as tied to cytomegalovirus. Later, an analysis found that TCR clusters from the first cohort tended to co-occur in the approximately 130 validation repertoires. In vitro confirmation showed three CMV-associated chains to be CMV antigen specific.

TCRdb's copy holds only in-frame clones and misses some; the assay was immunoSEQ multiplex PCR. The table lists under 250,000 clones, around 86% of them singletons, with 1.5% to 2% in the top ten. The CDR3 is 14 residues long. V was clipped by 8 bases and J by 2 bases, with 15 bases between them. CDR1 and CDR2 from the germline V gene are MNHEY and SMNVEV (reference sequence). Points on this clone: The antigen is undetermined.

This clonotype was obtained from a woman between 18 and 29 years old in good health and CMV-seropositive. The sequenced sample consisted of PBMCs. This rearrangement joins TRBV27 to TRBJ1-1; no firm D call. CDR3: CASQRGLKNTEAFF. CDR3 coding DNA: TGTGCCAGCCAGCGAGGACTGAAAAACACTGAAGCTTTCTTT.